This passage covers 26 T cell receptor beta chains from one sample sequenced in a study of beta chain features in type 1 diabetes (dated by TCRdb to between 2017 and 2018). Broader findings and caveats from the paper: Type 1 diabetes patients showed a moderate but significant shortening of TCRB CDR3 length in all four CD4+ subsets.

The library came from the immunoSEQ multiplex PCR assay. All of the isolated RNA was reverse transcribed with the High Capacity cDNA Reverse Transcription Kit, so expressed TCRB transcripts were sequenced. TCRdb took over this immuneACCESS table, retaining in-frame rearrangements with V and J assigned. Such tables are incomplete; in checked studies, under half of the missing clones stem from an unresolved V gene, and the remainder is unexplained. The sample table records about 170,000 clones; approximately 8.4% of these occur just once. The ten top clones hold 0.5% of the sample. For these TCRs, the target antigens are not known. The sample taken for sequencing was central memory CD4+ T cells from blood. The receptors originated from a man younger than 35 with type 1 diabetes.

This clone showed up just a few times. The chain recombines TRBV18 with TRBJ2-7; tentative D call: TRBD2 (6 bases). The V end was cut by 3 bases, the J end by 2 bases, with 14 bases between. The germline CDR1 and CDR2 sequences are KGHSH and LQKENI. This CDR3 has 15 residues. Written as DNA, the CDR3 is TGTGCCAGCTCACCCGGTCTAGGAGGGACCTACGAGCAGTACTTC. It specifies CASSPGLGGTYEQYF.

V usage is TRBV7-2 and J usage is TRBJ1-4; 9 bases line up with TRBD1. The CDR3 runs 15 residues. The germline CDR1 and CDR2 sequences are SGHTA and FQGNSA. J lost 14 bases, V lost 3 bases, and 13 bases had no gene match. DNA for the CDR3: TGTGCCAGCAGCTTCGCCGGGACAGGGATGGGAAGTCTGTTTTTT. It encodes CASSFAGTGMGSLFF.

This clone was observed at least ten times. The rearrangement links TRBV29-1 to TRBJ2-1; TRBD1 agrees at 7 bases. The CDR3 extends over 13 amino acids. Germline CDR1 and CDR2: SQVTM and ANQGSEA. Losses at the gene ends were 0 bases for V and 8 bases for J; bases not matched to a gene: 4. The CDR3 protein is CSVEDDRVDEQFF. CDR3 DNA: TGCAGCGTTGAAGACGACAGGGTAGATGAGCAGTTCTTC.

The chain couples TRBV7-9 to TRBJ2-1, with 10 bases fitting TRBD2. The CDR3 length is 17 residues. Germline values: CDR1 SEHNR, CDR2 FQNEAQ (reference sequence). Trimming took 1 base from V and 15 from J; bases not matched to a gene: 18. CDR3 DNA: TGTGCCAGCAGCTTAGGCGGCTCCCTAGCGGGGGCCCCGGGAGGGTTCTTC. Translating it yields CASSLGGSLAGAPGGFF. Using reference TRBV7-9 and TRBJ2-1 for the parts outside the CDR3, the full variable domain is DTGVSQNPRHKITKRGQNVTFRCDPISEHNRLYWYRQTLGQGPEFLTYFQNEAQLEKSRLLSDRFSAERPKGSFSTLEIQRTEQGDSAMYLCASSLGGSLAGAPGGFFGPGTRLTVL.

This clone has a handful of counts. CDR3 coding DNA: TGTGCCAGCATCTCCCGGGACAGGGGGAGAGAGACCCAGTACTTC. Protein: CASISRDRGRETQYF. The chain joins TRBV27 to TRBJ2-5, with TRBD1 identical over 11 bases. CDR3 length: 15 amino acids. The germline CDR1 and CDR2 sequences are MNHEY and SMNVEV (reference sequence). Unmatched junction bases numbered 8, after V lost 7 bases and J lost 4 bases.

This clone showed up just a few times. This chain links TRBV21-1 with TRBJ2-7; the table's D gene call, TRBD2, was not cross checked with the DNA. TRBV21-1 is tagged as a pseudogene. This CDR3 region has 13 residues. Here the CDR3 DNA reads TGTGCCAGCAAAAAGGGTCCCGGGGACGAGCAGTACTTC. This sequence encodes CASKKGPGDEQYF.

This clone has more than one count but fewer than ten. This chain connects TRBV7-2 to TRBJ1-1; D unresolved. The V end lost 1 base, the J end lost 6 bases, and 9 bases lay between the germline ends. Looked up from germline, CDR1 is SGHTA and CDR2 is FQGNSA. The CDR3 sequence is 13 residues long. The CDR3 DNA sequence: TGTGCCAGCAGCTTAGTTGAGGGTGCTGAAGCTTTCTTT. It translates to CASSLVEGAEAFF.

The chain employs TRBV25-1 and TRBJ2-1; TRBD2 agrees at 13 bases. CDR3 length equals 15 residues. Germline V gives CDR1 MGHDK, CDR2 SYGVNS. The V segment lost 6 bases and the J segment 4 bases; nucleotides outside the gene matches: 3. The DNA of the CDR3 is TGTGCCAGCAGGGAACTAGCGGGAGGGTACAATGAGCAGTTCTTC. Its translation is CASRELAGGYNEQFF.

This clone appeared many times. The chain uses TRBV7-2 and TRBJ2-7; 16 nucleotides align to TRBD2. The germline CDR1 and CDR2 sequences are SGHTA and FQGNSA. There are 17 residues in the CDR3. The V and J ends lost 6 bases and 4 bases, in that order; junction bases with no gene match: 9. The DNA for the CDR3 is TGTGCCAGCAGGGGACTAGCGGGAGGGCCAACAAAGTACGAGCAGTACTTC. This codes for CASRGLAGGPTKYEQYF.

This clone was picked up many times. The V and J genes are TRBV5-4 and TRBJ2-7; TRBD1 matches 7 bases. V gave up 4 bases and J gave up 5 bases; unmatched junction bases: 6. Germline V gene lookup returns CDR1 SGHNT and CDR2 YYREEE (reference sequence). This CDR3 is built from 13 residues. The CDR3 region is CASSLQGVDEQYF. The CDR3 DNA reads as TGTGCCAGCAGCCTTCAGGGGGTGGACGAGCAGTACTTC. Supplemented by reference TRBV5-4 and TRBJ2-7, the full variable domain reads ETGVTQSPTHLIKTRGQQVTLRCSSQSGHNTVSWYQQALGQGPQFIFQYYREEENGRGNFPPRFSGLQFPNYSSELNVNALELDDSALYLCASSLQGVDEQYFGPGTRLTVT.

The chain uses TRBV30 and TRBJ2-7; TRBD1 is a possible D gene (6 bases). Trimming took off 0 bases at V and 6 bases at J, with 15 bases between the two ends. CDR1 GTSNPN and CDR2 SVGIG come from the germline V gene (reference sequence). CDR3 length: 14 amino acids. The CDR3 sequence is CAWSVDQGWAEQYF. CDR3 bases: TGTGCCTGGAGTGTAGATCAGGGGTGGGCCGAGCAGTACTTC. Filled out from reference TRBV30 and TRBJ2-7, the complete variable domain reads SQTIHQWPATLVQPVGSPLSLECTVEGTSNPNLYWYRQAAGRGLQLLFYSVGIGQISSEVPQNLSASRPQDRQFILSSKKLLLSDSGFYLCAWSVDQGWAEQYFGPGTRLTVT.

This clone came up a few times. J is TRBJ1-5 and V is TRBV19, with 7 bases fitting TRBD1. Germline V gives CDR1 LNHDA, CDR2 SQIVND (reference sequence). This CDR3 comprises 14 residues. V was pared by 6 bases and J by 3 bases, with 5 bases of the junction left unmatched. The CDR3 spells CASRRQGNNQPQHF. CDR3 coding DNA: TGTGCCAGTAGGCGACAGGGAAACAATCAGCCCCAGCATTTT.

The chain joins TRBV2 to TRBJ2-3; tentatively, D is TRBD2 (5 bases). Germline-derived CDR1 and CDR2 are SNHLY and FYNNEI. Trimming cost V 5 bases and J 3 bases, with 12 bases left between them. This CDR3 comprises 14 residues. The CDR3 region is CASSKVLVTDTQYF. For the CDR3, the DNA is TGTGCCAGCAGTAAAGTACTAGTAACAGATACGCAGTATTTT.

The chain employs TRBV2 and TRBJ1-5; the D gene is possibly TRBD1 (6 bases). CDR3 length: 14 residues. Germline CDR1 is SNHLY and CDR2 is FYNNEI. The ends were cut back, 4 bases at V and 4 bases at J, with 11 bases in the middle. The CDR3 loop is CASSVFQGNQPQHF. CDR3 in DNA: TGTGCCAGCAGTGTTTTCCAGGGGAATCAGCCCCAGCATTTT.

The chain couples TRBV28 to TRBJ2-5; D is uncertain. The CDR3 extends over 12 amino acids. Trimming cost V 6 bases and J 9 bases, with 14 bases left between them. Germline loops: CDR1 MDHEN, CDR2 SYDVKM. CDR3 sequence: CASSPYLTSQYF. The CDR3 region has the DNA TGTGCCAGCAGCCCCTATCTAACGTCCCAGTACTTC.

This clone was observed a handful of times. The rearrangement joins TRBV18 to TRBJ2-7; the D gene is possibly TRBD2 (5 bases). The germline V gene has CDR1 KGHSH and CDR2 LQKENI. Trimming shortened V by 6 bases and J by 7 bases, and 16 bases separated the two germline ends. The CDR3 runs 13 residues. Here the CDR3 reads CASSPRTLGEQYF. CDR3 coding DNA: TGTGCCAGCTCTCCGAGGACTCTGGGGGAGCAGTACTTC.

This clone was found a few times. J is TRBJ1-1 and V is TRBV7-9, with 8 positions matching TRBD1. There are 13 residues in the CDR3. Per the germline V gene, CDR1 is SEHNR and CDR2 is FQNEAQ (reference sequence). J gave up 9 bases and V 7 bases, and 10 bases lay outside the gene matches. The CDR3: CASTTGAGGQAFF. In DNA, the CDR3 is TGTGCCAGCACCACGGGGGCAGGGGGCCAAGCTTTCTTT.

Regarding this clone: Germline and junction disagree at one end, which may indicate a read error. CDR3 DNA sequence: TGCGCCAGCAGCCAAGATCCTCAAGGGGCCAACACTGAAGCTTTCTTT. Translation gives CASSQDPQGANTEAFF. This chain connects TRBV7-2 to TRBJ1-1, with a weak D call TRBD1 (5 bases). The germline CDR1 and CDR2 sequences are SGHTA and FQGNSA. This CDR3 has 16 residues.

The genes are TRBV5-5 and TRBJ2-2; the D gene is possibly TRBD2 (6 bases). From germline, CDR1 is SGHKS and CDR2 YYEKEE (reference sequence). V gave up 4 bases and J gave up 1 base, with 14 bases separating them. CDR3 size: 16 residues. This chain's CDR3 is CASSEAGGVNTGELFF. CDR3 bases: TGTGCCAGCAGCGAGGCCGGCGGGGTGAACACCGGGGAGCTGTTTTTT. Full variable domain (rest looked up from reference TRBV5-5 and TRBJ2-2): DAGVTQSPTHLIKTRGQQVTLRCSPISGHKSVSWYQQVLGQGPQFIFQYYEKEERGRGNFPDRFSARQFPNYSSELNVNALLLGDSALYLCASSEAGGVNTGELFFGEGSRLTVL.

This chain connects TRBV14 to TRBJ2-2, with a weak D call TRBD1 (5 bases). The CDR3 runs 15 residues. Germline V CDR1 and CDR2: SGHDN, FVKESK. V lost 6 bases to trimming and J lost 2 bases, with 13 bases between them. This CDR3 reads CASRQTGDNTGELFF. CDR3 DNA: TGTGCCAGCAGACAAACAGGCGATAACACCGGGGAGCTGTTTTTT.

This clone was found a few times. This sequence joins TRBV30 and TRBJ2-1; D might be TRBD2 (6 bases). Germline CDR1 and CDR2: GTSNPN and SVGIG (reference sequence). Trimming removed 5 bases from V and 0 bases from J, with 14 bases in between. This CDR3 is 15 amino acids long. The CDR3: CAWGFSGSSYNEQFF. Written as DNA, the CDR3 is TGTGCCTGGGGCTTTAGCGGAAGCTCCTACAATGAGCAGTTCTTC.

This clone has just a few counts. The chain has TRBV7-9 and TRBJ1-2; possibly TRBD1 for D (6 bases). Germline V gives CDR1 SEHNR, CDR2 FQNEAQ (reference sequence). The CDR3 runs to 15 residues. Trimming took 5 bases from V and 5 from J, leaving 18 bases between them. CDR3 sequence reads: CASSPRGGREYGYTF. Written as DNA, the CDR3 is TGTGCCAGCAGCCCTCGGGGGGGCAGGGAATATGGCTACACCTTC. Combining the CDR3 with reference TRBV7-9 and TRBJ1-2 gives the whole variable domain DTGVSQNPRHKITKRGQNVTFRCDPISEHNRLYWYRQTLGQGPEFLTYFQNEAQLEKSRLLSDRFSAERPKGSFSTLEIQRTEQGDSAMYLCASSPRGGREYGYTFGSGTRLTVV.

In this sample, this clone turned up a few times. V is TRBV7-9 and J is TRBJ2-7; weak D call: TRBD2 (6 bases). In germline, CDR1 is SEHNR, CDR2 FQNEAQ (reference sequence). The CDR3 contains 14 residues. Trimming took off 5 bases at V and 4 bases at J, with 15 bases between the two ends. This CDR3 is CASSLGTGYYEQYF. In DNA form, the CDR3 reads TGTGCCAGCAGCCTCGGGACTGGTTATTACGAGCAGTACTTC.

The rearrangement links TRBV28 to TRBJ2-1; TRBD2 agrees at 13 bases. The germline gives CDR1 MDHEN, CDR2 SYDVKM. The CDR3 spans 15 residues. The V and J ends lost 5 bases and 7 bases, in that order; junction bases with no gene match: 5. CDR3 region: CASSPGTSGINEQFF. The DNA for the CDR3 is TGTGCCAGCAGTCCTGGGACTAGCGGGATTAATGAGCAGTTCTTC.

This clone appeared once. The chain links TRBV5-1 to TRBJ2-5, with D tentatively TRBD1 (5 bases). CDR3 size: 13 residues. V was pared by 0 bases and J by 7 bases, with 10 bases between. In germline, CDR1 is SGHRS, CDR2 YFSETQ. CDR3 sequence: CASSLEGDGTQYF. The DNA of the CDR3 is TGCGCCAGCAGCTTGGAAGGGGATGGGACCCAGTACTTC.

The rearrangement links TRBV18 to TRBJ1-4; 8 nucleotides agree with TRBD1. This CDR3 has 15 residues. Germline CDR1 KGHSH, CDR2 LQKENI. J gave up 6 bases and V 4 bases, and 7 bases lay outside the gene matches. The DNA of the CDR3 is TGTGCCAGCTCACAGCAGGGGGCCGGGTATGAAAAACTGTTTTTT. It is translated as CASSQQGAGYEKLFF.